This entry lists 2 T cell receptor beta chains sequenced from one sample in a study of blood T cells in healthy people across ages. It was with a sample-barcoded 5' primer and a J-beta primer mix that a second PCR of about 6 to 12 cycles was run. From the 5' RACE reads, TCRdb called clonotypes with MiXCR, one entry per CDR3 protein. The sample shows about 670,000 distinct CDR3 sequences, 35% to 50% of them seen only once. Sequences were obtained from blood. The receptors here all came from an elderly man in good health.

This clonotype was counted between two and nine times. The chain uses TRBV20-1 and TRBJ2-5; D is perhaps TRBD1 or TRBD2 (5 bases each). The ends were cut back, 3 bases at V and 5 bases at J, with 16 bases in the middle. The length of the CDR3 is 14 residues. Looked up from germline, CDR1 is DFQATT and CDR2 is SNEGSKA (reference sequence). DNA for the CDR3: TGCAGTGCTAGGTGGGGGAGTGCCCAGGAGACCCAGTACTTC. It codes for CSARWGSAQETQYF.

There are many counts of this clonotype. V gene TRBV29-1 combines with J gene TRBJ2-7; 8 nucleotides line up with TRBD1. Germline lookup yields CDR1 SQVTM and CDR2 ANQGSEA. V lost 7 bases, J lost 4 bases, and 9 bases stayed unmatched. The CDR3 extends over 13 amino acids. CDR3 sequence (DNA): TGCAGCGCACTAACAGGGGGTCCTTACGAGCAGTACTTC. It specifies CSALTGGPYEQYF.